This TCR beta chain appears in the sequencing data of a study of T cell responses to AZD1222 COVID-19 vaccine. The study, taken as a whole, reports: White British ancestry dominated among donors, who included more females, and clonal diversity was possibly underestimated.

Sequenced by immunoSEQ multiplex PCR; TCRdb stores in-frame clones only, minus some. The sample gives 84,000 or so clones, 70% to 90% of which show up once; approximately 7.9% is in the top ten. As to this clone: What it binds is unknown.

Trimming left V 1 base short and J 0 bases short, with 10 bases between. Germline lookup yields CDR1 SEHNR and CDR2 FQNEAQ (reference sequence). This CDR3 is 16 amino acids long. The TCR was taken from an adult in good health. The J gene is TRBJ1-5, the V gene TRBV7-9; D gene uncertain. Sequences were derived from peripheral blood, sampled on day 0 of AZD1222 vaccination. As DNA, the CDR3 is TGTGCCAGCAGCTTAGTGCTTGGAACTAGCAATCAGCCCCAGCATTTT. This encodes CASSLVLGTSNQPQHF.